The 31 T cell receptor beta chains presented below share a single source sample, sequenced in a study of preoperative IRX-2 immunotherapy in early breast cancer (dated by TCRdb to between 2019 and 2020). Library generation was performed with the immunoSEQ multiplex PCR assay. As stored in TCRdb, this immuneACCESS dataset retains in-frame rearrangements with V and J assigned. A fraction of the clones does not appear; measured against another copy, unresolved V genes explain less than half of the discrepancy, and the remainder lacks a known reason. Across this sample there are 30,000 to 35,000 clones, with about 95% seen only once. In total, the top ten clones hold 5% to 7.5% of the sample. The treatment or condition label, as the study defines it: preoperative locoregional IRX-2 cytokine immunotherapy. The sample was acquired from a patient treated with IRX-2 immunotherapy. The receptors come from a human donor with breast cancer.

The chain uses TRBV7-6 and TRBJ2-1; D is possibly TRBD1 (6 bases). The CDR3 consists of 16 residues. Trimming shortened V by 5 bases and J by 8 bases, and 22 bases separated the two germline ends. Germline V gene lookup returns CDR1 SGHVS and CDR2 FNYEAQ. CDR3: CASSPNGLAGADEQFF. The CDR3 nucleotides read TGTGCCAGCAGCCCCAACGGGCTAGCAGGGGCCGATGAGCAGTTCTTC.

V is TRBV4-1 and J is TRBJ2-3; 8 nucleotides agree with TRBD2. The CDR3 is 17 amino acids. Trimming removed 5 bases from V and 0 bases from J; junction bases left unmatched: 10. Germline CDR1 and CDR2: MGHRA and YSYEKL. Here the CDR3 reads CASSSSQAGASTDTQYF. Here the CDR3 DNA reads TGCGCCAGCAGCTCCTCCCAAGCGGGGGCTAGCACAGATACGCAGTATTTT.

The chain joins TRBV6-5 to TRBJ1-3; 7 bases match TRBD1. The CDR3 extends over 15 amino acids. Looked up from germline, CDR1 is MNHEY and CDR2 is SVGAGI. V shed 5 bases and J 0 bases; nucleotides not matched to a gene: 4. In DNA form, the CDR3 reads TGTGCCAGCAGTCGACAGGGAAGCTCTGGAAACACCATATATTTT. Its translation: CASSRQGSSGNTIYF.

V is TRBV11-2 and J is TRBJ2-7; unclear D gene. The V end was cut by 1 base, the J end by 1 base, with 2 bases between. The germline V gene has CDR1 SGHAT and CDR2 FQNNGV. The CDR3 has 12 amino acids. CDR3 amino acids: CASSLGSYEQYF. CDR3 nucleotides: TGTGCCAGCAGCTTAGGGTCCTACGAGCAGTACTTC.

The genes are TRBV10-1 and TRBJ2-1, with 7 bases lining up with TRBD1. The germline V gene encodes CDR1 WNHNN and CDR2 SYGVQD (reference sequence). The CDR3 loop spans 16 amino acids. V trimming: 0 bases; J trimming: 2 bases; junction bases outside the gene matches: 4. Here the CDR3 DNA reads TGCGCCAGCAGTGAGTCCTGGCAGGGGGCCTACAATGAGCAGTTCTTC. It codes for CASSESWQGAYNEQFF.

The rearrangement links TRBV5-1 to TRBJ2-5; D not resolved. The CDR3 totals 15 residues. The V gene's germline CDR1 is SGHRS and CDR2 YFSETQ. Between the trimmed V and J ends, which lost 7 bases and 2 bases, there was a span of 18 bases. The CDR3 DNA sequence: TGCGCCAGCTACCAAAACTGGGATTTACAAGAGACCCAGTACTTC. It yields the protein CASYQNWDLQETQYF. The entire variable domain, with the rest obtained from reference TRBV5-1 and TRBJ2-5, is as follows: KAGVTQTPRYLIKTRGQQVTLSCSPISGHRSVSWYQQTPGQGLQFLFEYFSETQRNKGNFPGRFSGRQFSNSRSEMNVSTLELGDSALYLCASYQNWDLQETQYFGPGTRLLVL.

The CDR3 DNA reads as TGTGCCAGCAGTTTTGAGGGGCGACAGCCCCAGCATTTT. It specifies CASSFEGRQPQHF. The chain is built from TRBV28 and TRBJ1-5; maybe TRBD1 (5 bases). Per the germline V gene, CDR1 is MDHEN and CDR2 is SYDVKM. Trimming took off 3 bases at V and 7 bases at J, with 10 bases between the two ends. CDR3 length equals 13 residues.

Written as DNA, the CDR3 is TGTGCCAGCAGCAGAAACATAGCGGCGAGCTCCTACAATGAGCAGTTCTTC. This encodes CASSRNIAASSYNEQFF. The chain recombines TRBV5-4 with TRBJ2-1, with D possibly matching TRBD2 (6 bases). Trimming took off 4 bases at V and 0 bases at J, with 17 bases between the two ends. Germline V gene lookup returns CDR1 SGHNT and CDR2 YYREEE (reference sequence). CDR3 size: 17 residues.

V gene TRBV19 combines with J gene TRBJ2-1; D is perhaps TRBD2 (6 bases). Trimming cost V 4 bases and J 9 bases, with 19 bases left between them. CDR1 LNHDA and CDR2 SQIVND come from the germline V gene (reference sequence). The CDR3 is made up of 15 amino acids. The chain's CDR3 is CASSTAGRVSGEQFF. The CDR3 DNA reads as TGTGCCAGTAGTACGGCGGGAAGAGTTTCAGGTGAGCAGTTCTTC.

CDR3 region: CAISGDNEQFF. The CDR3 DNA is TGTGCCATCAGTGGAGACAATGAGCAGTTCTTC. This chain connects TRBV10-3 to TRBJ2-1; no clear D. Deletions cut 4 bases from V and 5 bases from J, with 3 bases between. The CDR3 covers 11 residues. Germline lookup yields CDR1 ENHRY and CDR2 SYGVKD.

The V and J genes are TRBV6-5 and TRBJ1-5; TRBD1 is a possible D gene (5 bases). This CDR3 is 14 amino acids long. In germline, CDR1 is MNHEY, CDR2 SVGAGI. V dropped 4 bases and J dropped 1 base, with 8 bases sitting between them. The CDR3 sequence: CASSFAGSNQPQHF. As DNA, the CDR3 is TGTGCCAGCAGTTTTGCAGGGAGCAATCAGCCCCAGCATTTT.

The chain uses TRBV5-4 and TRBJ2-1, with 12 bases matching TRBD2. V lost 2 bases, J lost 9 bases, and 6 bases stayed unmatched. CDR1 SGHNT and CDR2 YYREEE come from the germline V gene (reference sequence). The length of the CDR3 is 15 residues. The CDR3, as DNA: TGTGCCAGCAGCTTCGGACTAGCGGGATTTTCTGAGCAGTTCTTC. Its translation is CASSFGLAGFSEQFF. Together with reference TRBV5-4 and TRBJ2-1, the CDR3 gives the full variable domain: ETGVTQSPTHLIKTRGQQVTLRCSSQSGHNTVSWYQQALGQGPQFIFQYYREEENGRGNFPPRFSGLQFPNYSSELNVNALELDDSALYLCASSFGLAGFSEQFFGPGTRLTVL.

The rearrangement links TRBV19 to TRBJ1-2, with D uncertain. Trimming took off 2 bases at V and 3 bases at J, with 7 bases between the two ends. The germline V gene encodes CDR1 LNHDA and CDR2 SQIVND (reference sequence). The CDR3 is made up of 13 amino acids. Here the CDR3 DNA reads TGTGCCAGTAGTATAAGTCGGGACTATGGCTACACCTTC. This translates into CASSISRDYGYTF. The variable domain in full, completed from reference TRBV19 and TRBJ1-2, reads DGGITQSPKYLFRKEGQNVTLSCEQNLNHDAMYWYRQDPGQGLRLIYYSQIVNDFQKGDIAEGYSVSREKKESFPLTVTSAQKNPTAFYLCASSISRDYGYTFGSGTRLTVV.

The CDR3 DNA reads as TGTGCCAGCAGCCAAGGACAGGGCCCCTACGAGCAGTACTTC. Its translation is CASSQGQGPYEQYF. The rearrangement links TRBV7-8 to TRBJ2-7; 8 positions match TRBD1. Germline V gene sequence: CDR1 SGHVS, CDR2 FQNEAQ. The CDR3 has 14 amino acids. Trimming took 5 bases from V and 2 from J; bases not matched to a gene: 5.

The V gene is TRBV19, the J gene TRBJ1-1; D unresolved. CDR3 length: 11 residues. Looked up from germline, CDR1 is LNHDA and CDR2 is SQIVND (reference sequence). V was cut by 7 bases and J by 4 bases, with 7 bases left in between. The CDR3 protein is CASTPGTEAFF. The CDR3 coding sequence is TGTGCCAGTACTCCGGGCACTGAAGCTTTCTTT.

The chain has TRBV5-6 and TRBJ2-7; 7 bases match TRBD2. CDR1 SGHDT and CDR2 YYEEEE come from the germline V gene. The length of the CDR3 is 14 residues. V lost 4 bases and J lost 3; bases outside the gene matches: 7. CDR3 bases: TGTGCCAGCAGCCGGGTTTCGGGAGGCTACGAGCAGTACTTC. Amino acid sequence: CASSRVSGGYEQYF.

The chain carries TRBV27 and TRBJ1-4; D is undetermined. Between the trimmed V and J ends, which lost 2 bases and 9 bases, there was a span of 16 bases. This CDR3 is 15 amino acids long. The V gene's germline CDR1 is MNHEY and CDR2 SMNVEV (reference sequence). CDR3 in DNA: TGTGCCAGCAGTTTACGCTCGAACCCCAATCAAAAACTGTTTTTT. Its translation: CASSLRSNPNQKLFF.

V is TRBV5-4 and J is TRBJ1-4, with a weak D call TRBD1 (5 bases). The CDR3 length is 16 residues. V was clipped by 4 bases and J by 2 bases, with 15 bases between them. CDR1 is SGHNT and CDR2 is YYREEE in the germline V gene (reference sequence). For the CDR3, the DNA is TGTGCCAGCAGCCCCCATGGCGGGGCTACTAATGAAAAACTGTTTTTT. This codes for CASSPHGGATNEKLFF.

The chain carries TRBV18 and TRBJ1-1, with 7 bases fitting TRBD1. This CDR3 contains 15 residues. The germline gives CDR1 KGHSH, CDR2 LQKENI. Trimming removed 5 bases from V and 4 bases from J; junction bases left unmatched: 10. The DNA of the CDR3 is TGTGCCAGCTCAAACCCGACAGGGCCTAGCACTGAAGCTTTCTTT. Translation gives CASSNPTGPSTEAFF.

V usage is TRBV4-1 and J usage is TRBJ2-7; the D gene is possibly TRBD2 (5 bases). The CDR3 runs to 14 residues. Germline V gene lookup returns CDR1 MGHRA and CDR2 YSYEKL. The V end was cut by 8 bases, the J end by 0 bases, with 14 bases between. The CDR3 spells CASAGLPSSYEQYF. In nucleotides, the CDR3 is TGCGCCAGCGCCGGACTTCCGAGCTCCTACGAGCAGTACTTC.

This chain links TRBV27 with TRBJ2-7; no reliable D call. Between the trimmed V and J ends, which lost 4 bases and 5 bases, there was a span of 18 bases. The CDR3 is 15 amino acids. Germline V lookup: CDR1 MNHEY, CDR2 SMNVEV (reference sequence). The CDR3: CASSSPRFSLNEQYF. The CDR3 DNA sequence: TGTGCCAGCAGTTCCCCGAGGTTCTCCCTCAACGAGCAGTACTTC.

This chain joins TRBV5-1 and TRBJ2-7; 14 nucleotides agree with TRBD2. Germline V gene sequence: CDR1 SGHRS, CDR2 YFSETQ. Trimming removed 2 bases from V and 0 bases from J; junction bases left unmatched: 7. CDR3 length equals 18 residues. CDR3 bases: TGCGCCAGCAGCTTAGGACTAGCGGGAGGCCTGAGCTCCTACGAGCAGTACTTC. Translated, it gives CASSLGLAGGLSSYEQYF.

This sequence joins TRBV7-2 and TRBJ2-7; D gene ambiguous. The CDR3 extends over 13 amino acids. Germline-derived CDR1 and CDR2 are SGHTA and FQGNSA. V lost 1 base and J lost 6, with 10 bases in between. Written as DNA, the CDR3 is TGTGCCAGCAGCTTAGGACTCTCCCCCGAGCAGTACTTC. It translates to CASSLGLSPEQYF. The variable domain in full, completed from reference TRBV7-2 and TRBJ2-7, reads GAGVSQSPSNKVTEKGKDVELRCDPISGHTALYWYRQSLGQGLEFLIYFQGNSAPDKSGLPSDRFSAERTGGSVSTLTIQRTQQEDSAVYLCASSLGLSPEQYFGPGTRLTVT.

This chain connects TRBV25-1 to TRBJ1-2; 9 nucleotides agree with TRBD1. The CDR3 consists of 14 residues. In germline, CDR1 is MGHDK, CDR2 SYGVNS. J was trimmed by 7 bases and V by 8 bases; bases with no gene match: 11. CDR3 nucleotide sequence: TGTGCCAGCGATGTCTACAGGGGGCCAAGTGGCTACACCTTC. Translating gives CASDVYRGPSGYTF.

The chain employs TRBV5-1 and TRBJ2-1, with 14 bases identical to TRBD2. Germline values: CDR1 SGHRS, CDR2 YFSETQ. This CDR3 is built from 15 residues. J gave up 7 bases and V 2 bases, and 2 bases lay outside the gene matches. The CDR3 nucleotides read TGCGCCAGCAGCTTCTGGACTAGCGGGAGGAATGAGCAGTTCTTC. Its protein product is CASSFWTSGRNEQFF.

This clone was counted a single time. The J gene is TRBJ1-2, the V gene TRBV20-1; D ambiguous. V was cut by 7 bases and J by 5 bases, with 11 bases left in between. The germline V gene has CDR1 DFQATT and CDR2 SNEGSKA (reference sequence). The CDR3 sequence is 11 residues long. CDR3 nucleotide sequence: TGCAGTGGTAAAATGCTGTATGGCTACACCTTC. Protein product: CSGKMLYGYTF.

By sample share, this clone is medium-sized. The gene calls are TRBV6-1 and TRBJ2-7, with 8 bases matching TRBD2. Germline CDR1 MNHNS, CDR2 SASEGT. This CDR3 is 15 amino acids long. With 2 bases clipped from V and 0 bases from J, the junction kept 3 bases outside the gene matches. The CDR3 protein is CASSERLAGSYEQYF. For the CDR3, the DNA is TGTGCCAGCAGTGAACGCCTAGCGGGCTCCTACGAGCAGTACTTC.

This chain uses TRBV29-1 with TRBJ1-1; D unclear. Germline V lookup: CDR1 SQVTM, CDR2 ANQGSEA. This CDR3 is built from 12 residues. V lost 4 bases to trimming and J lost 7 bases, with 13 bases between them. CDR3 protein: CSVVARVREAFF. The CDR3 region has the DNA TGCAGCGTTGTAGCCCGGGTGCGTGAAGCTTTCTTT.

In its sample, this clone was seen once. The rearrangement links TRBV7-8 to TRBJ2-5; 10 bases align to TRBD2. Germline trimming cut 8 bases from V and 8 bases from J; bases unmatched to any gene: 11. Germline lookup yields CDR1 SGHVS and CDR2 FQNEAQ. This CDR3 comprises 14 residues. In DNA form, the CDR3 reads TGTGCCAGCCTAACCCGGCTAGCGGGAGAAACCCAGTACTTC. The encoded protein is CASLTRLAGETQYF. Complete variable domain (other parts from reference TRBV7-8 and TRBJ2-5): GAGVSQSPRYKVAKRGQDVALRCDPISGHVSLFWYQQALGQGPEFLTYFQNEAQLDKSGLPSDRFFAERPEGSVSTLKIQRTQQEDSAVYLCASLTRLAGETQYFGPGTRLLVL.

The chain joins TRBV18 to TRBJ1-5; D unresolved. From germline, CDR1 is KGHSH and CDR2 LQKENI. The length of the CDR3 is 16 residues. The V end was cut by 4 bases, the J end by 2 bases, with 15 bases between. Here the CDR3 reads CASSLTAGGGNQPQHF. The CDR3, as DNA: TGTGCCAGCTCACTTACAGCCGGCGGGGGCAATCAGCCCCAGCATTTT.

The rearrangement links TRBV10-2 to TRBJ2-1; D is unclear. With 0 bases removed from V and 14 bases from J, the gap between germline ends came to 17 bases. CDR1 and CDR2 from the germline V gene are WSHSY and SAAADI. The length of the CDR3 is 14 residues. CDR3 residues: CASSESPLRPREFF. The CDR3 region has the DNA TGCGCCAGCAGTGAGTCCCCTCTCCGGCCTAGGGAGTTCTTC.